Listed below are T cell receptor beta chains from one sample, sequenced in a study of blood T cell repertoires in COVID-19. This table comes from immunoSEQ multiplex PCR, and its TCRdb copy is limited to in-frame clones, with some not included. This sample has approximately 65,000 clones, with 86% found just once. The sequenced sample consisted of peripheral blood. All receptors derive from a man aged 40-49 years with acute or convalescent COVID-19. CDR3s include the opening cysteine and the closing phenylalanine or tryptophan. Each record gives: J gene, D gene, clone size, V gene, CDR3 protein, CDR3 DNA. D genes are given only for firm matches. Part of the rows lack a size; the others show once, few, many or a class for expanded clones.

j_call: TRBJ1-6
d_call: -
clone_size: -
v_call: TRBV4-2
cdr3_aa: CASSQLTPSPLHF
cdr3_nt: TGTGCCAGCAGCCAACTCACACCTTCACCCCTCCACTTT

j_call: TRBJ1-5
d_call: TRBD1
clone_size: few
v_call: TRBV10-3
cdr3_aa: CAISESAGGEAQPQHF
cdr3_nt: TGTGCCATCAGTGAGTCCGCAGGGGGCGAAGCTCAGCCCCAGCATTTT

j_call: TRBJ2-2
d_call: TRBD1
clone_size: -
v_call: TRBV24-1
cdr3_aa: CATSDTGTGRTGELFF
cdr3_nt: TGTGCCACCAGTGATACCGGGACAGGGCGCACCGGGGAGCTGTTTTTT

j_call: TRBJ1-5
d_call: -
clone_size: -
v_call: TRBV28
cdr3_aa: CASSFRGVNQPQHF
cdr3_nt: TGTGCCAGCAGTTTTCGGGGTGTGAATCAGCCCCAGCATTTT

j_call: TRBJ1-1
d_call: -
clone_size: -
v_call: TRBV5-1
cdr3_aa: CASSSGGSTEAFF
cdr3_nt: TGCGCCAGCAGCTCCGGGGGATCCACTGAAGCTTTCTTT

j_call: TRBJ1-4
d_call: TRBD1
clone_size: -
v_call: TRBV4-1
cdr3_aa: CASRSLWGQGEPTGFEKLFF
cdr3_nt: TGCGCCAGCAGATCACTGTGGGGACAGGGGGAACCCACGGGTTTTGAAAAACTGTTTTTT

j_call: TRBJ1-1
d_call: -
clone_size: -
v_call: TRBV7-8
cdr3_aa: CASSNSEGSTEAFF
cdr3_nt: TGTGCCAGCAGTAATAGCGAGGGATCGACTGAAGCTTTCTTT

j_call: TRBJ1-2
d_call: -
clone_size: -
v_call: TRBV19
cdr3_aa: CASERADLSNYGYTF
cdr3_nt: TGTGCCAGTGAGCGGGCAGACCTATCTAACTATGGCTACACCTTC

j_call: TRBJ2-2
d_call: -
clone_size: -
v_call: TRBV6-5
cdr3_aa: CASGRHLTGELFF
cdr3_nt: TGTGCCAGCGGCCGACACCTCACCGGGGAGCTGTTTTTT

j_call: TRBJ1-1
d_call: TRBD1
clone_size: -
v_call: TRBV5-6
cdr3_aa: CASSLPFDREWAEAFF
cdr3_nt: TGTGCCAGCAGCTTGCCCTTTGACAGGGAGTGGGCTGAAGCTTTCTTT

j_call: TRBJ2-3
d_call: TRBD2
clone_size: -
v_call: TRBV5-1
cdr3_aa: CASSAGLAGGSTDTQYF
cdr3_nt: TGCGCCAGCAGCGCGGGACTAGCGGGGGGCTCCACAGATACGCAGTATTTT

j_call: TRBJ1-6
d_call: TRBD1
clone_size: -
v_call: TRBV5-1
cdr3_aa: CASSLDRGGSSPLHF
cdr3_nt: TGCGCCAGCAGCTTAGACAGGGGGGGAAGTTCACCCCTCCACTTT

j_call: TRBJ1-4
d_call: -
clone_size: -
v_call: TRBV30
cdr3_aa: CAWAGTLREKLFF
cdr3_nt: TGTGCCTGGGCAGGTACCCTTCGGGAAAAACTGTTTTTT

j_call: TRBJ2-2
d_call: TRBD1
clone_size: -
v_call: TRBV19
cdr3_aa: CASSIVPGQVNTGELFF
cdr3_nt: TGTGCCAGTAGTATAGTCCCCGGACAGGTAAACACCGGGGAGCTGTTTTTT

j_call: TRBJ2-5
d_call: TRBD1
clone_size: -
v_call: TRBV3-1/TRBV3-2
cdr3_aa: CASSPLDRGETQYF
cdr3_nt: TGTGCCAGCAGCCCCTTGGACAGGGGGGAGACCCAGTACTTC

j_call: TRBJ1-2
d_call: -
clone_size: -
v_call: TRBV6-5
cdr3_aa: CASSYRRSYGYTF
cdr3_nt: TGTGCCAGCAGTTACCGCAGGTCCTATGGCTACACCTTC

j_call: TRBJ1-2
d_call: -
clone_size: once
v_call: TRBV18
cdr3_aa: CASSPPSRGNGYTF
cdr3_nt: TGTGCCAGCTCACCACCGAGCAGGGGAAATGGCTACACCTTC

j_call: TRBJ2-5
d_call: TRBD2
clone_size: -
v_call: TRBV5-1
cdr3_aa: CASMEPLGGQETQYF
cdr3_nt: TGCGCCAGCATGGAACCCTTGGGGGGGCAAGAGACCCAGTACTTC

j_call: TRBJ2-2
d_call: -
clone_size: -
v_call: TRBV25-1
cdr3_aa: CASLDSNTGELFF
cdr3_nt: TGTGCCAGCCTGGACAGTAACACCGGGGAGCTGTTTTTT

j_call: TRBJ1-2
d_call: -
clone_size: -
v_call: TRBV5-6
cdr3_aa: CASSLEPGGYTF
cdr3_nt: TGTGCCAGCAGCTTGGAACCGGGGGGCTACACCTTC

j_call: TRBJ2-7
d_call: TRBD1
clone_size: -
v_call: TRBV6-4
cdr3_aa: CASTLQGPEQYF
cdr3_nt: TGTGCCAGCACTTTACAGGGGCCCGAGCAGTACTTC

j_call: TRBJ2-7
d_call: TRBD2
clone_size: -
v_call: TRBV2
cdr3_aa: CASSQLGGVRDEQYF
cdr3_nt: TGTGCCAGCAGCCAACTGGGGGGGGTCAGGGACGAGCAGTACTTC

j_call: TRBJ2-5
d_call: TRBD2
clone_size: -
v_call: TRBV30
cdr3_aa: CAWRKAGGPETQYF
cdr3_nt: TGTGCCTGGAGGAAAGCGGGGGGGCCGGAGACCCAGTACTTC

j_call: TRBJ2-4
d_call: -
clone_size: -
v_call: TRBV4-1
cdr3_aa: CASTPHQGLIGAKNIQYF
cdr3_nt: TGCGCCAGCACACCCCACCAGGGCCTTATCGGGGCCAAAAACATTCAGTACTTC

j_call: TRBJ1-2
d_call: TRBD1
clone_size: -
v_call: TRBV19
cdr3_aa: CASSFLGGTGGGNYGYTF
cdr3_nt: TGTGCCAGTAGTTTTCTAGGGGGGACAGGGGGCGGAAACTATGGCTACACCTTC

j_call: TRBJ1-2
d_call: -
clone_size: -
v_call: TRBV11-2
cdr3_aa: CASSPGAGGLLSGYTF
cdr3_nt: TGTGCCAGCAGCCCAGGTGCGGGGGGACTACTCAGCGGCTACACCTTC

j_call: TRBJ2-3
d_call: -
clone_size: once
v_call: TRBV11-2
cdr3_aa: CASSFTGGTDTQYF
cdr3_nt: TGTGCCAGCAGCTTTACGGGGGGCACAGATACGCAGTATTTT

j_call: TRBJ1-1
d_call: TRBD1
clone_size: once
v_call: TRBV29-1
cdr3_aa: CSVPVGSRDRDIEAFF
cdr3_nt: TGCAGCGTTCCGGTAGGGAGCCGGGACAGGGACATTGAAGCTTTCTTT

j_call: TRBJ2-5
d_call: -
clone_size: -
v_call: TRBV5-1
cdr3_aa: CASSLTGPYQETQYF
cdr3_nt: TGCGCCAGCAGCTTGACAGGGCCATACCAAGAGACCCAGTACTTC

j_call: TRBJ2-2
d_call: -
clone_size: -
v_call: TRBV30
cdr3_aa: CAWSVGGEAGELFF
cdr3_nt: TGTGCCTGGAGTGTGGGGGGTGAGGCCGGGGAGCTGTTTTTT

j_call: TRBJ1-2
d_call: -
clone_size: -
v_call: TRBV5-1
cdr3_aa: CASSRRTESYGYTF
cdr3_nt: TGCGCCAGCAGCCGGAGGACGGAAAGCTATGGCTACACCTTC

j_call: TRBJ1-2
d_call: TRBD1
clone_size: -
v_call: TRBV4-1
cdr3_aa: CASSQDSGRDRYGYTF
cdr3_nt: TGCGCCAGCAGCCAAGATTCGGGCAGGGACAGATATGGCTACACCTTC

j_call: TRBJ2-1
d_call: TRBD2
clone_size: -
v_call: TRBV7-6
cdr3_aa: CASSTLAGGPGEQFF
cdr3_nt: TGTGCCAGCAGCACCTTAGCGGGGGGGCCCGGAGAGCAGTTCTTC

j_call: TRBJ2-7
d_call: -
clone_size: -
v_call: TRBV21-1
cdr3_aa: CASLRVGTDDQYF
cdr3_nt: TGTGCCAGCCTTAGAGTAGGGACAGATGACCAGTACTTC

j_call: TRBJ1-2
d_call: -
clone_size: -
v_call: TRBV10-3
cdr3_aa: CAISESSSGDGYTF
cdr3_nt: TGTGCCATCAGTGAGTCGTCGTCAGGGGACGGCTACACCTTC

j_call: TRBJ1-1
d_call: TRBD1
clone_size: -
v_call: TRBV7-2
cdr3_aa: CASRIRGLPMNEAFF
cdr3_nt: TGTGCCAGCAGGATCAGGGGGCTACCGATGAATGAAGCTTTCTTT

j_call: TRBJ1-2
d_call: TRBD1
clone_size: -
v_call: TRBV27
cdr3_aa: CASNSLGTGGVNGYTF
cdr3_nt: TGTGCCAGCAATTCACTCGGGACAGGGGGCGTGAATGGCTACACCTTC

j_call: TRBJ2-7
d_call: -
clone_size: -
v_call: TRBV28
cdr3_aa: CASSAMGPATYEQYF
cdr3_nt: TGTGCCAGCAGTGCCATGGGCCCTGCAACCTACGAGCAGTACTTC

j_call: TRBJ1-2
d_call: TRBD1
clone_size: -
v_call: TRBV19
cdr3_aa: CASSIVGQGGYTF
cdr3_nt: TGTGCCAGTAGTATAGTGGGACAGGGTGGCTACACCTTC

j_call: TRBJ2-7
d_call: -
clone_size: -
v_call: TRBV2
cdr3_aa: CASSLQGSNDEQYF
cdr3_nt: TGTGCCAGCAGTTTACAGGGCTCTAATGACGAGCAGTACTTC

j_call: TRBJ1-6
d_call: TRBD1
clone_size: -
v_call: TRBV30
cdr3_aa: CAWSASSGQRSPLHF
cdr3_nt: TGTGCCTGGAGTGCCTCTTCGGGACAGCGTTCACCCCTCCACTTT

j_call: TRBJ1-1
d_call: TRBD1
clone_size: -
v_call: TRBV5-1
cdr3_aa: CASRQGVRTEAFF
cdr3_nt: TGCGCCAGCAGGCAGGGGGTGAGGACTGAAGCTTTCTTT

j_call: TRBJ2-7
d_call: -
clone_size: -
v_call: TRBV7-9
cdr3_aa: CASSLFSEGEQYF
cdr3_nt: TGTGCCAGCAGCTTATTTTCAGAGGGCGAGCAGTACTTC

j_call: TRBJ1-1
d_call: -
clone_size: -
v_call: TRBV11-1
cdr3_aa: CASSQGYTEAFF
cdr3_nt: TGTGCCAGCAGCCAGGGGTACACTGAAGCTTTCTTT

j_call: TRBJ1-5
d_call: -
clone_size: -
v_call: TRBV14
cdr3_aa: CASSQNLEQPQHF
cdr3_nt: TGTGCCAGCAGCCAAAACCTGGAGCAGCCCCAGCATTTT

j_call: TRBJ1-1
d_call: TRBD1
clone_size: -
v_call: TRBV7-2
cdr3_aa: CASSIKTGDTEAFF
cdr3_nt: TGTGCCAGCAGCATAAAAACAGGGGACACTGAAGCTTTCTTT

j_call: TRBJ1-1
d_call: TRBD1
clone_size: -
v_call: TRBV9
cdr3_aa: CASSVGQQGTEAFF
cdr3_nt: TGTGCCAGCAGCGTAGGACAACAGGGGACTGAAGCTTTCTTT

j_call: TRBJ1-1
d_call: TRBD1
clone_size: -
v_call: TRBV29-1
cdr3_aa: CSVGQGEAFF
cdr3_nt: TGCAGCGTTGGACAGGGCGAAGCTTTCTTT

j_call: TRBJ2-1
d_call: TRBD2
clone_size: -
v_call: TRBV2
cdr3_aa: CASSYAGTRGMTEQFF
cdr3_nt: TGTGCCAGCAGTTATGCAGGGACTAGGGGCATGACGGAGCAGTTCTTC

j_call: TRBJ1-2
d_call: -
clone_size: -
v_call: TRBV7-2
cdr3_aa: CASSSTGTYGYTF
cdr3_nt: TGTGCCAGCAGCAGCACAGGGACCTATGGCTACACCTTC

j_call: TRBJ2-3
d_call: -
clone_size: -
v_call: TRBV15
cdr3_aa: CATSRFSGGGSTDTQYF
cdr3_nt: TGTGCCACCAGCAGATTCTCCGGGGGTGGGAGCACAGATACGCAGTATTTT

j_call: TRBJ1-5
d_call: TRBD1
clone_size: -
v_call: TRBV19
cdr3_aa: CASSIAGGRGQPQHF
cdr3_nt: TGTGCCAGTAGTATTGCAGGGGGCCGCGGTCAGCCCCAGCATTTT

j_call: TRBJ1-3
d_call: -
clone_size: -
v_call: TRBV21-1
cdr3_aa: CASSKDFFHRAGNTIYF
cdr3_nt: TGTGCCAGCAGCAAAGACTTCTTCCACAGGGCGGGAAACACCATATATTTT

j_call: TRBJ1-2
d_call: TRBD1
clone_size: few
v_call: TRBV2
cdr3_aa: CASSSGTETNYGYTF
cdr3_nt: TGTGCCAGCAGTTCCGGGACAGAGACTAACTATGGCTACACCTTC

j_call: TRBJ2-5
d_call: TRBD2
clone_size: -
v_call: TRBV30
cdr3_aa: CAGSSGGPGETQYF
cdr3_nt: TGTGCCGGATCTAGCGGGGGGCCGGGAGAGACCCAGTACTTC

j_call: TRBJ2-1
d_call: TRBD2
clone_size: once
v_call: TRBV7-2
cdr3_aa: CASSLGTSGYNEQFF
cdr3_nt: TGTGCCAGCAGCTTAGGGACTAGCGGGTACAATGAGCAGTTCTTC

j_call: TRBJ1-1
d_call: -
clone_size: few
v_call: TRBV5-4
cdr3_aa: CASSSSSGEAFF
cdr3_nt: TGTGCCAGCAGCTCTTCCTCAGGGGAAGCTTTCTTT

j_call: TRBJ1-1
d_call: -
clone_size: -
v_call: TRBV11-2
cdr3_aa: CASSLDRQDGAFF
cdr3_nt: TGTGCCAGCAGCTTAGACCGACAGGACGGAGCTTTCTTT

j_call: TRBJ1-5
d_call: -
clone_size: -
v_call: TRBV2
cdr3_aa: CASSEGAQTPQHF
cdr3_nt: TGTGCCAGCAGTGAGGGGGCCCAGACTCCCCAGCATTTT

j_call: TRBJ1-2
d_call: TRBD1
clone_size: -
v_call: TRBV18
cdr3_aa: CASSPSGTGALTGYGYTF
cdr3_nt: TGTGCCAGCTCACCATCTGGGACAGGGGCCTTGACGGGGTATGGCTACACCTTC